Listed here are 18 T cell receptor beta chains from one sample, sequenced in a study of OX40 agonist ivuxolimab in advanced cancers. Method: immunoSEQ multiplex PCR; TCRdb's copy keeps in-frame clones and lacks some. The sample contains tens of thousands of clones, approximately 83% of which appear only once. Specimen: CD4+ or CD8+ T cells sorted from blood, collected in a trial of the OX40 agonist ivuxolimab. The receptors were gathered from an adult with an advanced solid tumor such as melanoma, head and neck, liver or kidney cancer.

The V call is TRBV7-6, the J call TRBJ2-1, with D possibly matching TRBD1 (5 bases). Germline CDR1 is SGHVS and CDR2 is FNYEAQ. The length of the CDR3 is 15 residues. Trimming removed 4 bases at V and 5 bases at J, with 15 bases between. CDR3 sequence reads: CASSSFMTANNEQFF. The CDR3 coding sequence is TGTGCCAGCAGCTCGTTTATGACAGCAAACAATGAGCAGTTCTTC.

As concerns this clone: The same CDR3 also results from other DNA sequences found in this sample. The CDR3 protein is CASSYGTPPPLHF. The CDR3 DNA follows: TGTGCCAGCAGTTACGGAACTCCCCCACCCCTCCACTTT. The chain has TRBV6-5 and TRBJ1-6; D is uncertain. CDR1 is MNHEY, CDR2 SVGAGI, per germline. The CDR3 is made up of 13 amino acids. V lost 2 bases and J 11 bases, leaving 10 bases between the germline ends.

This clone showed up just a few times. The V and J genes are TRBV27 and TRBJ2-2; 8 bases fit TRBD1. Germline V CDR1 and CDR2: MNHEY, SMNVEV (reference sequence). The CDR3 has 16 residues. J gave up 2 bases and V 3 bases, and 5 bases lay outside the gene matches. Here the CDR3 reads CASSFVDRVNTGELFF. CDR3 DNA: TGTGCCAGCAGTTTTGTGGACAGGGTTAACACCGGGGAGCTGTTTTTT.

The chain combines TRBV19 with TRBJ1-1; D is unclear. Germline CDR1 is LNHDA and CDR2 is SQIVND (reference sequence). This CDR3 is 13 amino acids long. The ends were cut back, 3 bases at V and 5 bases at J, with 10 bases in the middle. Written as DNA, the CDR3 is TGTGCCAGTAGTATTTGGGGAACGACTGAAGCTTTCTTT. Its protein product is CASSIWGTTEAFF.

The CDR3 nucleotides are TGCGCCAGCAGCTTGAGGCTGGGGGGACGGACCGGGGAGCTGTTTTTT. It yields the protein CASSLRLGGRTGELFF. The rearrangement uses TRBV5-1 and TRBJ2-2, with a weak D call TRBD2 (6 bases). The CDR3 is 16 amino acids. The germline V gene encodes CDR1 SGHRS and CDR2 YFSETQ. V was cut by 1 base and J by 5 bases, with 15 bases left in between.

The CDR3 nucleotides are TGTGCCAGCAGTGAAGGGGGGGGGCCCTACGAGCAGTACTTC. It codes for CASSEGGGPYEQYF. The chain has TRBV2 and TRBJ2-7; D perhaps matches TRBD2 (7 bases). Between the trimmed V and J ends, which lost 1 base and 2 bases, there was a span of 9 bases. The CDR3 is 14 amino acids. Germline CDR1 is SNHLY and CDR2 is FYNNEI.

V is TRBV7-9 and J is TRBJ1-1; perhaps TRBD1 as D (5 bases). The CDR3 consists of 12 residues. Trimming took off 5 bases at V and 8 bases at J, with 12 bases between the two ends. Per the germline V gene, CDR1 is SEHNR and CDR2 is FQNEAQ (reference sequence). The chain's CDR3 is CASSPRDGEAFF. The DNA for the CDR3 is TGTGCCAGCAGCCCCCGGGACGGCGAAGCTTTCTTT.

The chain uses TRBV29-1 and TRBJ2-2; a possible D gene is TRBD2 (6 bases). Germline CDR1 and CDR2: SQVTM and ANQGSEA. The CDR3 is 13 amino acids. V lost 4 bases and J lost 2, with 8 bases in between. The CDR3 DNA sequence: TGCAGCGTTGCGGGAGTTAACACCGGGGAGCTGTTTTTT. Translated, it gives CSVAGVNTGELFF.

The J gene is TRBJ1-2, the V gene TRBV7-9, with TRBD1 matching over 7 bases. The germline V gene has CDR1 SEHNR and CDR2 FQNEAQ (reference sequence). The CDR3 is 16 residues long. After removal of 5 bases from V and 1 base from J, the junction contained 10 bases not matched to a gene. The chain's CDR3 is CASSPRQGPGNYGYTF. The DNA for the CDR3 is TGTGCCAGCAGCCCCAGACAGGGTCCTGGTAACTATGGCTACACCTTC.

V and J are TRBV4-1 and TRBJ1-1, with D unclear. The length of the CDR3 is 14 residues. Per the germline V gene, CDR1 is MGHRA and CDR2 is YSYEKL. Trimming cost V 4 bases and J 4 bases, with 13 bases left between them. This CDR3 reads CASSLIDTRTEAFF. DNA for the CDR3: TGCGCCAGCAGCCTAATAGACACGCGCACTGAAGCTTTCTTT.

CDR3 sequence reads: CSVEEGLSTDTQYF. CDR3 DNA sequence: TGCAGCGTTGAAGAGGGCCTTTCCACAGATACGCAGTATTTT. The chain combines TRBV29-1 with TRBJ2-3; D gene uncertain. CDR3 length: 14 amino acids. V gave up 0 bases and J gave up 2 bases, with 9 bases separating them. Germline V CDR1 and CDR2: SQVTM, ANQGSEA.

J is TRBJ1-1 and V is TRBV27; D remains ambiguous. This CDR3 is 13 amino acids long. V was pared by 5 bases and J by 2 bases, with 9 bases between. The germline V gene encodes CDR1 MNHEY and CDR2 SMNVEV (reference sequence). For the CDR3, the DNA is TGTGCCAGCAGTATCACAGAAAACACTGAAGCTTTCTTT. Translation gives CASSITENTEAFF.

This clone showed up just once. The chain is built from TRBV7-8 and TRBJ2-7; 13 bases line up with TRBD2. Germline V gene sequence: CDR1 SGHVS, CDR2 FQNEAQ. Germline trimming cut 3 bases from V and 4 bases from J; bases unmatched to any gene: 18. This CDR3 comprises 20 residues. CDR3 loop: CASSFVLAGGPITAGYEQYF. The CDR3 DNA is TGTGCCAGCAGCTTCGTACTAGCGGGGGGGCCTATAACGGCGGGGTACGAGCAGTACTTC.

The chain couples TRBV5-4 to TRBJ2-2, with D perhaps matching TRBD1 (5 bases). Per the germline V gene, CDR1 is SGHNT and CDR2 is YYREEE (reference sequence). Deletions cut 2 bases from V and 1 base from J, with 6 bases between. This CDR3 has 14 residues. CDR3 protein: CASSFQGNTGELFF. The DNA of the CDR3 is TGTGCCAGCAGCTTCCAGGGGAACACCGGGGAGCTGTTTTTT.

This clone occurred a few times. The CDR3 is CASSGGTPWGYTF. The CDR3 nucleotides read TGTGCCAGCAGTGGCGGGACCCCCTGGGGCTACACCTTC. The J gene is TRBJ1-2, the V gene TRBV6-6; D is perhaps TRBD1 (5 bases). Germline CDR1 reads MNHNY; CDR2 reads SVGAGI (reference sequence). The CDR3 has 13 residues. Trimming removed 5 bases at V and 8 bases at J, with 15 bases between.

This rearrangement joins TRBV9 to TRBJ2-3, with 8 bases that match TRBD2. Germline-derived CDR1 and CDR2 are SGDLS and YYNGEE. The CDR3 has 15 residues. Germline trimming cut 2 bases from V and 3 bases from J; bases unmatched to any gene: 5. CDR3 bases: TGTGCCAGCAGCGTTGGACTAGCCTTAACAGATACGCAGTATTTT. It yields the protein CASSVGLALTDTQYF.

Turning to this clone: Compared with germline, one end of the junction differs, possibly owing to a read error. This chain connects TRBV2 to TRBJ1-3; D might be TRBD1 (5 bases). The CDR3 loop spans 19 amino acids. Germline V gene lookup returns CDR1 SNHLY and CDR2 FYNNEI. The CDR3 DNA reads TGTGCCAGCAGCGAAGAGGGGTCACTTGGCGGGAGCTCTGGAAACACCATATATTTT. Its protein product is CASSEEGSLGGSSGNTIYF.

The J gene is TRBJ2-1, the V gene TRBV5-4; TRBD2 matches 9 bases. The CDR3 totals 15 residues. Looked up from germline, CDR1 is SGHNT and CDR2 is YYREEE (reference sequence). Trimming took 6 bases from V and 3 from J; bases not matched to a gene: 7. The DNA of the CDR3 is TGTGCCAGCAACCGGCGGGGGGGCCACTACAATGAGCAGTTCTTC. Residues: CASNRRGGHYNEQFF.